Included here is one T cell receptor (beta chain) sequence, with context. CDR1 is LNHDA, CDR2 SQIVND, per germline (reference sequence). Between the trimmed V and J ends, which lost 8 bases and 0 bases, there was a span of 14 bases. The CDR3 extends over 15 amino acids. Produced via immunoSEQ multiplex PCR; TCRdb's table is partial and in-frame only. The repertoire includes 100,000 to 150,000 clones, approximately 92% of them detected once, and around 0.52% sits in the top ten. This sample is part of a study of control samples from healthy donors and cancer patients. This chain joins TRBV19 and TRBJ1-3; D is uncertain. The specimen sequenced was PBMCs. The TCR originated in a man older than 75 with head and neck cancer. CDR3 protein: CASVRRRSSGNTIYF. The DNA of the CDR3 is TGTGCCAGTGTCAGGAGACGGAGCTCTGGAAACACCATATATTTT.